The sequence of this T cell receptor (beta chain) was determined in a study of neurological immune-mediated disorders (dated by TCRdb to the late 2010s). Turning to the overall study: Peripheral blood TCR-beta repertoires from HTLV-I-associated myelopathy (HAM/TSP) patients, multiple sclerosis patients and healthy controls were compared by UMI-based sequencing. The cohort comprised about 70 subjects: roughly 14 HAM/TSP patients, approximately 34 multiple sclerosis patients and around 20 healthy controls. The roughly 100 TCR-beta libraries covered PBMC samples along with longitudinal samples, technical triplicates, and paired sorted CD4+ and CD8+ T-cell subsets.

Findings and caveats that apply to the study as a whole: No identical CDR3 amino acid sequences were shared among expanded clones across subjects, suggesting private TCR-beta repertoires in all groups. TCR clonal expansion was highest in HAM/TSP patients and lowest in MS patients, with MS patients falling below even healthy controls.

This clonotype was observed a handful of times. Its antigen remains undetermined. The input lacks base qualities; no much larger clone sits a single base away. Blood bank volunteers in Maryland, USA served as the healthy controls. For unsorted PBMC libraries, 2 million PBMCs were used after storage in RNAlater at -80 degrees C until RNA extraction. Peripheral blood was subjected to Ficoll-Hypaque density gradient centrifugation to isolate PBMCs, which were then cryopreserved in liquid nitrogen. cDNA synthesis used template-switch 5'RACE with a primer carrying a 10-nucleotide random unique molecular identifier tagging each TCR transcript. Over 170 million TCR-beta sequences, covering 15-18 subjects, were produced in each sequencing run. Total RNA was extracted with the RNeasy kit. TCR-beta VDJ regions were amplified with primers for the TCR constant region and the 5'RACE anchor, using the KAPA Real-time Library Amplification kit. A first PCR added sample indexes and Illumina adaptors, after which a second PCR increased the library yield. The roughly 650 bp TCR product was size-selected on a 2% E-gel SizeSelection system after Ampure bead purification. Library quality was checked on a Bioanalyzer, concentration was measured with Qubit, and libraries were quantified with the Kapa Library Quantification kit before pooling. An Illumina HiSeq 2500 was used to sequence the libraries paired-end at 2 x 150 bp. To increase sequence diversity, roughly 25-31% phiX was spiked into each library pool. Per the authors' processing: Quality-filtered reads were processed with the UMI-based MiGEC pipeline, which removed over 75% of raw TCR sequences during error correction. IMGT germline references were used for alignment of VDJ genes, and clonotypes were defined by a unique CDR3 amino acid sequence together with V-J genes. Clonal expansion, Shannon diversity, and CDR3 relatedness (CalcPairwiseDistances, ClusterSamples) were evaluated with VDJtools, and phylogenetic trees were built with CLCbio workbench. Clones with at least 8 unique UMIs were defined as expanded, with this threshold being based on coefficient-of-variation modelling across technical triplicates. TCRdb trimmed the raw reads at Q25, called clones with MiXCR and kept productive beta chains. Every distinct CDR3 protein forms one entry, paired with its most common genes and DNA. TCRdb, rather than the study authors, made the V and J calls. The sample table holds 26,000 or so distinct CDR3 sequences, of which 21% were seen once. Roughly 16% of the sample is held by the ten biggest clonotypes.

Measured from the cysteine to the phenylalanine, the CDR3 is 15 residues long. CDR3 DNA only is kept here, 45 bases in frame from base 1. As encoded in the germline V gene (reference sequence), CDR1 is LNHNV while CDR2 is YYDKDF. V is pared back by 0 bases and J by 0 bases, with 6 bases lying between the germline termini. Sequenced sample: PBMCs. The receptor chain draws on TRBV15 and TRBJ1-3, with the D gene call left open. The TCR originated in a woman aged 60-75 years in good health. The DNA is TGTGCCACCAGCAGAGATGGGCGCTCTGGAAACACCATATATTTT. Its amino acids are CATSRDGRSGNTIYF.